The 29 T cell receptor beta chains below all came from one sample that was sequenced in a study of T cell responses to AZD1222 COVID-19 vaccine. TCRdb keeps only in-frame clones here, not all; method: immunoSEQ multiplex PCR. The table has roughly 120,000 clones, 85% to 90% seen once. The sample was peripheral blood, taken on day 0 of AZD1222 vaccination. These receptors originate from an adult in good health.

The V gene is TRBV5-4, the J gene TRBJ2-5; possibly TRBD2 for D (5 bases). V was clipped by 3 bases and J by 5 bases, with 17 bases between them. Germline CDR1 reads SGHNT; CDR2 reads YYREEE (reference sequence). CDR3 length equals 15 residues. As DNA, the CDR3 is TGTGCCAGCAGCTCCCCGGTGGGGAGTTGGGAGACCCAGTACTTC. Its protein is CASSSPVGSWETQYF.

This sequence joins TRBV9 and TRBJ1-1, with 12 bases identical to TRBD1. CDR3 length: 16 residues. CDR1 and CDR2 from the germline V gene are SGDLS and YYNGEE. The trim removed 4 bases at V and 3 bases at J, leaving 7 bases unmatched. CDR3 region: CASSTGTGGRYTEAFF. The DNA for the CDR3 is TGTGCCAGCAGCACCGGGACAGGGGGCAGGTACACTGAAGCTTTCTTT.

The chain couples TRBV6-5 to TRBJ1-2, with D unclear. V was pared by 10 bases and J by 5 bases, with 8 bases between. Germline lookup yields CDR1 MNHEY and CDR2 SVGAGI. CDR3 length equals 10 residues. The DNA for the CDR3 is TGTGCCACCCTTCTTTATGGCTACACCTTC. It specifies CATLLYGYTF.

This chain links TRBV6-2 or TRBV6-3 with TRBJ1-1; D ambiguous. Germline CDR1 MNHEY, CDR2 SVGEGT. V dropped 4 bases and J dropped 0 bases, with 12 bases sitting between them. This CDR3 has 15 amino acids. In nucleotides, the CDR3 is TGTGCCAGCAGTTCCATAGGCCGATTGAACACTGAAGCTTTCTTT. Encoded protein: CASSSIGRLNTEAFF.

DNA for the CDR3: TGTGCCAGCAGAGTGGGGGGCACAGATACGCAGTATTTT. Its protein product is CASRVGGTDTQYF. The chain has TRBV5-6 and TRBJ2-3; the D call may be TRBD1 or TRBD2 (5 bases each). From germline, CDR1 is SGHDT and CDR2 YYEEEE. The CDR3 runs 13 residues. The V end was cut by 5 bases, the J end by 1 base, with 8 bases between.

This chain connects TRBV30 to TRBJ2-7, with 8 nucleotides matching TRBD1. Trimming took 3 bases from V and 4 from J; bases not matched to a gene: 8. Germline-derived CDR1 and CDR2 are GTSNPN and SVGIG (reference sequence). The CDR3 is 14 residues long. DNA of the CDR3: TGTGCCTGGAGCAGAGGACAGGGTGGGTACGAGCAGTACTTC. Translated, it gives CAWSRGQGGYEQYF.

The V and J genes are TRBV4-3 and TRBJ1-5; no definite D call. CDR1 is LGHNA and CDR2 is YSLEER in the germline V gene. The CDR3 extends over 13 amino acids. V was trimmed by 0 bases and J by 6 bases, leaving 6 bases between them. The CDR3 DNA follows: TGCGCCAGCAGCCAAGAACAAGGTCAGCCCCAGCATTTT. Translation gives CASSQEQGQPQHF.

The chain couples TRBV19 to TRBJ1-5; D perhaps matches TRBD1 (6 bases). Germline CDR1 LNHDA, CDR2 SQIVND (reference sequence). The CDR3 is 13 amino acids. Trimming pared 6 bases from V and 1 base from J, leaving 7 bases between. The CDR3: CASSGQSNQPQHF. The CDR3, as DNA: TGTGCCAGTAGCGGACAGAGCAATCAGCCCCAGCATTTT.

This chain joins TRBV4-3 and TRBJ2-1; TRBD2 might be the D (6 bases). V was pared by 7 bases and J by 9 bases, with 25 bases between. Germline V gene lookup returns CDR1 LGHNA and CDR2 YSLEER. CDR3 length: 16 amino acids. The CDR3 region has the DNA TGCGCCAGCACCACCCTCGGCGGAACTAGCTCGGGTGAGCAGTTCTTC. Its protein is CASTTLGGTSSGEQFF.

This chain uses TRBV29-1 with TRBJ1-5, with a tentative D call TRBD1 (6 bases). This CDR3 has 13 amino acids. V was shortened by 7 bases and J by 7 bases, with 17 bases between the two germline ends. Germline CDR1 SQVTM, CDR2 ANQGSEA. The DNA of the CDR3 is TGCAGCGCTTGGTCGGGGGGCGGACAGCCCCAGCATTTT. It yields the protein CSAWSGGGQPQHF.

CDR3 in DNA: TGTGCCAGCAGCCTACTAGCGGGAGTTGCGTACAATGAGCAGTTCTTC. This codes for CASSLLAGVAYNEQFF. This chain joins TRBV28 and TRBJ2-1; 11 positions match TRBD2. Trimming at V came to 6 bases and at J to 4 bases, leaving 8 bases not matched to a gene. The CDR3 has 16 amino acids. Germline CDR1 MDHEN, CDR2 SYDVKM.

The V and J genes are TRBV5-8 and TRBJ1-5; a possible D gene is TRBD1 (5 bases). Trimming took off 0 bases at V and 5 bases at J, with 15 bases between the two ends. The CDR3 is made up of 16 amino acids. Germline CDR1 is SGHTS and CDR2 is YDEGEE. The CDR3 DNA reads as TGTGCCAGCAGCTTGGCCTGGGACGGCGGGGATCAGCCCCAGCATTTT. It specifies CASSLAWDGGDQPQHF.

Here the CDR3 reads CASSPPDRTYEQYF. DNA for the CDR3: TGTGCCAGCTCACCACCGGACAGAACCTACGAGCAGTACTTC. V and J are TRBV18 and TRBJ2-7, with D tentatively TRBD1 (6 bases). This CDR3 region has 14 residues. Trimming left V 0 bases short and J 2 bases short, with 8 bases between. CDR1 is KGHSH and CDR2 is LQKENI in the germline V gene.

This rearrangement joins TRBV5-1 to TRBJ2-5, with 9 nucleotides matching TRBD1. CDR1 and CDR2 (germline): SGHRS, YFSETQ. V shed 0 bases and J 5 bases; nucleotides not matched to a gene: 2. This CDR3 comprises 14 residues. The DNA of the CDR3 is TGCGCCAGCAGCTTGGGGGACAGGGCCGAGACCCAGTACTTC. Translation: CASSLGDRAETQYF.

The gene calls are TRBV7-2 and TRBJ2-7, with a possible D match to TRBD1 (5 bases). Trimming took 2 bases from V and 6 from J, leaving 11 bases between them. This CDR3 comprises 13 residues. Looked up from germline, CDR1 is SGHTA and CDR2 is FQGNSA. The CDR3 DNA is TGTGCCAGCAGCTTAAATTTGGGGCCCGAGCAGTACTTC. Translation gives CASSLNLGPEQYF.

The CDR3 spells CASSAQREGPYNEQFF. The CDR3 region has the DNA TGTGCCAGCAGTGCACAGCGGGAGGGCCCCTACAATGAGCAGTTCTTC. The rearrangement links TRBV27 to TRBJ2-1, with 10 nucleotides matching TRBD2. This CDR3 spans 16 amino acids. Germline lookup yields CDR1 MNHEY and CDR2 SMNVEV (reference sequence). The V and J ends lost 5 bases and 2 bases, in that order; junction bases with no gene match: 6.

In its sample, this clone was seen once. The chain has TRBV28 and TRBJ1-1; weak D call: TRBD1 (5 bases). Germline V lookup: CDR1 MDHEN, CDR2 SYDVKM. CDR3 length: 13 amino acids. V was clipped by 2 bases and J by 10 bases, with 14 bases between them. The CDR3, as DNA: TGTGCCAGCAGTTTACCAGGGAGGGTAGGAGCTTTCTTT. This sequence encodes CASSLPGRVGAFF. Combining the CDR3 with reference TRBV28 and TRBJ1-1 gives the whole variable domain DVKVTQSSRYLVKRTGEKVFLECVQDMDHENMFWYRQDPGLGLRLIYFSYDVKMKEKGDIPEGYSVSREKKERFSLILESASTNQTSMYLCASSLPGRVGAFFGQGTRLTVV.

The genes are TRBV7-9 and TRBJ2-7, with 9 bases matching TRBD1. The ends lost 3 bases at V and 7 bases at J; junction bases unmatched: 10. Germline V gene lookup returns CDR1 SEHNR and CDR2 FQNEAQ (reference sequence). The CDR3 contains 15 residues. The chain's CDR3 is CASSLGTGTLGEQYF. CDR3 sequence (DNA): TGTGCCAGCAGCTTGGGGACAGGGACCCTTGGGGAGCAGTACTTC.

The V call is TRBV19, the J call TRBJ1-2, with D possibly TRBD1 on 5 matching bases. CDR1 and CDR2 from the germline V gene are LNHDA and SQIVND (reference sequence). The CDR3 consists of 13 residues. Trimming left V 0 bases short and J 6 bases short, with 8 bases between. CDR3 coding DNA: TGTGCCAGTAGTATAGAGGGACTTGATGGCTACACCTTC. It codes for CASSIEGLDGYTF.

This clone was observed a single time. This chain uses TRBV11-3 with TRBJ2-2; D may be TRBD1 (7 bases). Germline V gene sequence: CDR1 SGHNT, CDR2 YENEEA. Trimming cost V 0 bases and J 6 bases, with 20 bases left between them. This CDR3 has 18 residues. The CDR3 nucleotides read TGTGCCAGCAGCTTAGATCAGGGGGGAAGTCGATGGGCCGGGGAGCTGTTTTTT. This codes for CASSLDQGGSRWAGELFF. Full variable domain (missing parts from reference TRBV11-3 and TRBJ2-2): EAGVVQSPRYKIIEKKQPVAFWCNPISGHNTLYWYLQNLGQGPELLIRYENEEAVDDSQLPKDRFSAERLKGVDSTLKIQPAELGDSAVYLCASSLDQGGSRWAGELFFGEGSRLTVL.

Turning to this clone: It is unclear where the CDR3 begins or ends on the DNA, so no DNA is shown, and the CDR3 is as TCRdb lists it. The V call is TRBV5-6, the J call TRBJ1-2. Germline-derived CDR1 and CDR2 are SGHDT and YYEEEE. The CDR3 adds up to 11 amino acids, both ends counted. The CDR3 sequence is CASSLVGTGTF.

CDR3 protein: CAWSGGLYNEQFF. CDR3 in DNA: TGTGCCTGGAGTGGGGGTTTATACAATGAGCAGTTCTTC. The chain joins TRBV30 to TRBJ2-1; no definite D call. CDR3 length equals 13 residues. Germline values: CDR1 GTSNPN, CDR2 SVGIG (reference sequence). Trimming took off 1 base at V and 4 bases at J, with 8 bases between the two ends.

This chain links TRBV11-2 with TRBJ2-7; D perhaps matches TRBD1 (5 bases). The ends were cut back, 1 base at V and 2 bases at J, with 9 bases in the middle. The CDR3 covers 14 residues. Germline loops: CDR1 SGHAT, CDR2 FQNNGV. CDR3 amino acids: CASSLGGRTYEQYF. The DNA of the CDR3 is TGTGCCAGCAGCTTAGGGGGCCGAACCTACGAGCAGTACTTC.

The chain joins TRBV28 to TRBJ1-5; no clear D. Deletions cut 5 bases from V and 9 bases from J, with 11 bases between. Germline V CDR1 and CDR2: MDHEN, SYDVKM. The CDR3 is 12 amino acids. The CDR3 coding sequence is TGTGCCAGCAGTACCGGGGATCGGCCCCAGCATTTT. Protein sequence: CASSTGDRPQHF.

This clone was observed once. The CDR3 sequence is CAKRERGQANYGYTF. The CDR3 DNA reads TGTGCCAAGAGAGAAAGGGGACAGGCCAACTATGGCTACACCTTC. The rearrangement uses TRBV19 and TRBJ1-2; 8 nucleotides match TRBD1. The trim removed 10 bases at V and 2 bases at J, leaving 12 bases unmatched. Germline V gene lookup returns CDR1 LNHDA and CDR2 SQIVND (reference sequence). The CDR3 is 15 amino acids.

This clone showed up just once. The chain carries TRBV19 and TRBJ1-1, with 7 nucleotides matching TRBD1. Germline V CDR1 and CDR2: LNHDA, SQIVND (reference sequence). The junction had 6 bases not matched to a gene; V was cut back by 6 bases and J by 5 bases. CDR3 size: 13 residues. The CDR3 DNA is TGTGCCAGTAGCAACAGGGGAGGGACTGAAGCTTTCTTT. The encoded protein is CASSNRGGTEAFF.

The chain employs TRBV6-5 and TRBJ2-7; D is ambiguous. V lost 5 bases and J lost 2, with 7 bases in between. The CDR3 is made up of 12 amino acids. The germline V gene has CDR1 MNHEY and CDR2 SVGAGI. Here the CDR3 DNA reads TGTGCCAGCAGTCCTCGACCCTACGAGCAGTACTTC. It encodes CASSPRPYEQYF.

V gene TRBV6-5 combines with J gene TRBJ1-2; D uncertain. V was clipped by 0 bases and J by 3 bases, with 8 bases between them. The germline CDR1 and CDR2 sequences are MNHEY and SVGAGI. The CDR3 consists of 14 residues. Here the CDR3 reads CASSYSRKDYGYTF. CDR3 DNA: TGTGCCAGCAGTTACTCGAGGAAGGACTATGGCTACACCTTC.

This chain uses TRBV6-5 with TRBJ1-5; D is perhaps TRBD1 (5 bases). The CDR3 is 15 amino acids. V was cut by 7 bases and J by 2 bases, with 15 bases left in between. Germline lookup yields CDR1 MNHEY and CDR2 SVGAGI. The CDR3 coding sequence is TGTGCCAGCATTAAAGGCGGGGACGGCAATCAGCCCCAGCATTTT. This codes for CASIKGGDGNQPQHF.